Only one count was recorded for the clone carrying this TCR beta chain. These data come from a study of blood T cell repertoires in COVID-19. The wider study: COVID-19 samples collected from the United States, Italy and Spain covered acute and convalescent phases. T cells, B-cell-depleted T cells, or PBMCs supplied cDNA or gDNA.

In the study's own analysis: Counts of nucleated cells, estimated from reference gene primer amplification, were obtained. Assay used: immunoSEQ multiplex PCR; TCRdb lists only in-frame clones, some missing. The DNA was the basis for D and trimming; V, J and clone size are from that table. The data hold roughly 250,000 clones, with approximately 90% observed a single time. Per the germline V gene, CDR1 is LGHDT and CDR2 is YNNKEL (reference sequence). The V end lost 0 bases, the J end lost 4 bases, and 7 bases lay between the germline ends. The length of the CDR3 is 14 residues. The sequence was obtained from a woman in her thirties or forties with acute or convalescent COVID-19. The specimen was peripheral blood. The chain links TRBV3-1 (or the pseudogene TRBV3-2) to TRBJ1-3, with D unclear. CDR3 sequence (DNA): TGTGCCAGCAGCCAAGACCCAGGCGGAAACACCATATATTTT. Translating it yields CASSQDPGGNTIYF.